This T cell receptor (beta chain) was found in a study of T cell repertoires in cytomegalovirus infection. Study at large: Public TCR beta signatures provided an indication of both CMV infection and a matching HLA type.

The V and J ends lost 1 base and 6 bases respectively, with 12 bases between them. This CDR3 comprises 14 residues. The germline V gene has CDR1 SGHTA and CDR2 FQGNSA. Notes on the study in general: Totalled public TCR beta family frequency picked out people who carried CMV plus the relevant HLA. The response measured ex vivo was dominated by TCR beta clonotypes (HLA-C-restricted and CMV-specific).

TCRdb analysed the reads with MiXCR anew, one entry per CDR3 protein. The sample lists about 230,000 distinct CDR3 sequences; around 6.4% were seen once. Many counts were recorded for this clonotype. Its antigen is unknown. V is TRBV7-2 and J is TRBJ1-2; D may be TRBD1 (6 bases). Sequencing was performed on PBMCs. The receptor was derived from a human donor in good health (CMV status not recorded). Some clones in this sample may be carry-over from other donors' samples. Written as DNA, the CDR3 is TGTGCCAGCAGCTTAGAATGGGGGCGCGATGGCTACACCTTC. Translated: CASSLEWGRDGYTF.